These 22 T cell receptor beta chains were all obtained from the same sample, sequenced in a study of post-analysis software for immune sequencing data. Study results and caveats: In patients, TRBV5-6, TRBV5-1 and TRBV20-1 belonged to five or six TRBV segments found more frequently than in controls.

These receptors are not linked to any known antigen. The TCR beta cDNA libraries contained unique molecular identifiers. MiXCR, run by TCRdb on the PCR reads, gives a single entry per CDR3 protein. The sample holds roughly 800,000 distinct CDR3 sequences, 30% seen once. The specimen sequenced was blood. These receptors were collected from a girl aged 10-17 years with multiple sclerosis.

The chain is built from TRBV28 and TRBJ2-1, with D tentatively TRBD2 (5 bases). CDR1 is MDHEN and CDR2 is SYDVKM in the germline V gene. The CDR3 is 14 residues long. Trimming cost V 6 bases and J 3 bases, with 12 bases left between them. The CDR3 reads CASRGASIYNEQFF. The CDR3 DNA follows: TGTGCCAGCAGAGGTGCTAGCATCTACAATGAGCAGTTCTTC.

This rearrangement joins TRBV27 to TRBJ1-2; TRBD1 is a possible D gene (5 bases). The CDR3 sequence is 12 residues long. Germline V gene sequence: CDR1 MNHEY, CDR2 SMNVEV (reference sequence). V was clipped by 5 bases and J by 8 bases, with 12 bases between them. CDR3 loop: CASSARGAGYTF. The CDR3 coding sequence is TGTGCCAGCAGTGCCCGGGGCGCCGGCTACACCTTC.

This clonotype was seen only a few times. The V gene is TRBV28, the J gene TRBJ2-1; D perhaps matches TRBD2 (6 bases). Germline V CDR1 and CDR2: MDHEN, SYDVKM. Trimming shortened V by 8 bases and J by 0 bases, and 17 bases separated the two germline ends. The CDR3 loop spans 16 amino acids. The DNA for the CDR3 is TGTGCCAGCTCACGGCTTTCCGGGAGCTCCTACAATGAGCAGTTCTTC. Its protein is CASSRLSGSSYNEQFF. The entire variable domain, with the rest obtained from reference TRBV28 and TRBJ2-1, is as follows: DVKVTQSSRYLVKRTGEKVFLECVQDMDHENMFWYRQDPGLGLRLIYFSYDVKMKEKGDIPEGYSVSREKKERFSLILESASTNQTSMYLCASSRLSGSSYNEQFFGPGTRLTVL.

This clonotype turned up a few times. The genes are TRBV2 and TRBJ2-5; a weak D match, TRBD2 (5 bases). The CDR3 extends over 13 amino acids. V was cut by 5 bases and J by 2 bases, with 9 bases left in between. Germline CDR1 and CDR2: SNHLY and FYNNEI. For the CDR3, the DNA is TGTGCCAGCAGTTGGACTCAGCAAGAGACCCAGTACTTC. Protein product: CASSWTQQETQYF.

This clonotype was detected only a few times. The junction departs from germline at one end; a sequencing error may be responsible. The rearrangement links TRBV6-5 to TRBJ2-3; D might be TRBD1 or TRBD2, each matching 5 bases. The CDR3 is 13 amino acids. Germline assignment: CDR1 MNHEY and CDR2 SVGAGI. CDR3 DNA sequence: TGTGCCAGCAGAAGGGGCCGGGGAGATGCGCAGTATTTT. It specifies CASRRGRGDAQYF.

There are a few counts of this clonotype. The chain carries TRBV4-3 and TRBJ1-2; 7 positions match TRBD1. The CDR3 runs 16 residues. The V segment lost 0 bases and the J segment 4 bases; nucleotides outside the gene matches: 8. Looked up from germline, CDR1 is LGHNA and CDR2 is YSLEER. Here the CDR3 reads CASSQDFKGAAYGYTF. In DNA form, the CDR3 reads TGCGCCAGCAGCCAAGATTTTAAGGGGGCGGCCTATGGCTACACCTTC.

This clonotype turned up a few times. The rearrangement links TRBV18 to TRBJ1-1; D is undetermined. Trimming removed 3 bases at V and 2 bases at J, with 13 bases between. The CDR3 totals 15 residues. CDR1 KGHSH and CDR2 LQKENI come from the germline V gene. As DNA, the CDR3 is TGTGCCAGCTCACCCAAAAGGTCGTATAACACTGAAGCTTTCTTT. Protein: CASSPKRSYNTEAFF.

There are many counts of this clonotype. The J gene is TRBJ2-1, the V gene TRBV10-3; no firm D call. The CDR3 consists of 14 residues. V dropped 0 bases and J dropped 6 bases, with 9 bases sitting between them. CDR1 is ENHRY and CDR2 is SYGVKD in the germline V gene. The CDR3 DNA sequence: TGTGCCATCAGTGAGTCGGCCACCCCCAATGAGCAGTTCTTC. Translated: CAISESATPNEQFF.

The gene calls are TRBV6-1 and TRBJ1-1; D might be TRBD1 (5 bases). The CDR3 contains 16 residues. Trimming removed 1 base at V and 7 bases at J, with 19 bases between. In germline, CDR1 is MNHNS, CDR2 SASEGT. CDR3 in DNA: TGTGCCAGCAGTGAAGTGGGACTTCTGGCCGCCAATGAAGCTTTCTTT. It encodes CASSEVGLLAANEAFF.

In its sample, this clonotype was seen a few times. This chain connects TRBV25-1 to TRBJ2-5; 8 positions match TRBD1. Germline V gene data show CDR1 as MGHDK and CDR2 as SYGVNS. CDR3 length: 16 amino acids. Losses at the gene ends were 6 bases for V and 1 base for J; bases not matched to a gene: 10. The CDR3 bases are TGTGCCAGCAGCAAAAAACAAGGGACAGGCCAAGAGACCCAGTACTTC. This gives the protein CASSKKQGTGQETQYF.

In its sample, this clonotype was seen once. V usage is TRBV7-2 and J usage is TRBJ2-3; possibly TRBD1 for D (6 bases). Trimming removed 7 bases at V and 0 bases at J, with 20 bases between. CDR3 length: 17 amino acids. Germline CDR1 SGHTA, CDR2 FQGNSA. CDR3 DNA: TGTGCCAGCAACTCTATGGGGGCTCGAAGTAGCACAGATACGCAGTATTTT. Translated: CASNSMGARSSTDTQYF.

The rearrangement uses TRBV2 and TRBJ2-5; D not certain. V dropped 6 bases and J dropped 2 bases, with 10 bases sitting between them. The CDR3 spans 13 residues. Germline V gives CDR1 SNHLY, CDR2 FYNNEI. The CDR3 bases are TGTGCCAGCAGGGTCGTTAGGCAAGAGACCCAGTACTTC. Amino acid sequence: CASRVVRQETQYF.

Note on this clonotype: This may come from a read error, since a much larger clone is one base off. V gene TRBV29-1 combines with J gene TRBJ1-5, with 9 bases identical to TRBD1. V was clipped by 7 bases and J by 7 bases; unmatched bases: 5. This CDR3 is 12 amino acids long. Germline assignment: CDR1 SQVTM and CDR2 ANQGSEA. CDR3 coding DNA: TGCAGCGGGGGGGACAGGGACCAGCCCCAGCATTTT. It is translated as CSGGDRDQPQHF.

The chain uses TRBV7-2 and TRBJ2-2; 9 nucleotides agree with TRBD2. The V gene end was trimmed by 5 bases and the J gene end by 7 bases; junction bases not matched to a gene: 17. The germline V gene has CDR1 SGHTA and CDR2 FQGNSA. The CDR3 runs 18 residues. CDR3 coding DNA: TGTGCCAGCAGCGCAACAGGAGGCGCGGGGGGGAATGTCGGGGAGCTGTTTTTT. Translating it yields CASSATGGAGGNVGELFF.

The chain combines TRBV20-1 with TRBJ1-1; D is unresolved. Trimming cost V 3 bases and J 1 base, with 3 bases left between them. Per germline, CDR1 DFQATT and CDR2 SNEGSKA (reference sequence). CDR3 length: 11 residues. The CDR3 bases are TGCAGTGCTAGCACGAACACTGAAGCTTTCTTT. Protein product: CSASTNTEAFF.

This sequence joins TRBV7-2 and TRBJ2-3, with 10 positions matching TRBD2. The CDR3 is 16 amino acids. Germline CDR1 is SGHTA and CDR2 is FQGNSA. J gave up 0 bases and V 10 bases, and 10 bases lay outside the gene matches. The CDR3 DNA is TGTGCCACCACCTGGACTAGCGGAATTAGCACAGATACGCAGTATTTT. Translated, it gives CATTWTSGISTDTQYF.

This clonotype was detected only a few times. This chain joins TRBV7-2 and TRBJ2-1; D remains unclear. The CDR3 extends over 13 amino acids. Trimming removed 2 bases from V and 13 bases from J, with 15 bases in between. The V gene's germline CDR1 is SGHTA and CDR2 FQGNSA. The CDR3 coding sequence is TGTGCCAGCAGCTTAAAAGTCCAAGAGACCCAGTTCTTC. As protein: CASSLKVQETQFF.

In its sample, this clonotype was seen a few times. The genes are TRBV20-1 and TRBJ2-1; a weak D match, TRBD1 (6 bases). Germline V gene lookup returns CDR1 DFQATT and CDR2 SNEGSKA (reference sequence). The V end was cut by 0 bases, the J end by 0 bases, with 12 bases between. The CDR3 sequence is 16 residues long. For the CDR3, the DNA is TGCAGTGCTAGAGATTTTAGGGGGAGCTCCTACAATGAGCAGTTCTTC. It specifies CSARDFRGSSYNEQFF.

The chain employs TRBV28 and TRBJ2-5; D may be TRBD2 (6 bases). The J call may be wrong; the DNA end is better matched by TRBJ2-7. Germline values: CDR1 MDHEN, CDR2 SYDVKM. The CDR3 is made up of 14 amino acids. CDR3 bases: TGTGCCAGCAGTTTACCGGGGGAATTGGGCGAGCAGTACTTC. It specifies CASSLPGELGEQYF.

This clonotype has only a few counts. V is TRBV6-2 or TRBV6-3 and J is TRBJ2-3; D tentatively reads TRBD1 or TRBD2 (7 bases each). Trimming stripped 5 bases from V and 2 bases from J, with 14 bases between. The CDR3 extends over 15 amino acids. Germline values: CDR1 MNHEY, CDR2 SVGEGT. CDR3 in amino acids: CASSLAEGATDTQYF. The CDR3 DNA sequence: TGTGCCAGCAGTCTAGCGGAGGGGGCCACAGATACGCAGTATTTT.

The V call is TRBV6-5, the J call TRBJ1-1; the D is unclear. The CDR3 runs 14 residues. V lost 0 bases and J lost 4, with 9 bases in between. Looked up from germline, CDR1 is MNHEY and CDR2 is SVGAGI. The CDR3 DNA follows: TGTGCCAGCAGTTACTCGGGGTATCGCACTGAAGCTTTCTTT. This translates into CASSYSGYRTEAFF.

V usage is TRBV4-3 and J usage is TRBJ2-7; D tentatively reads TRBD1 or TRBD2 (5 bases each). The V gene lost 4 bases and the J gene lost 2 bases, with 15 bases spanning the gap. Germline lookup yields CDR1 LGHNA and CDR2 YSLEER. The CDR3 sequence is 15 residues long. CDR3 region: CASSPLIGATYEQYF. CDR3 nucleotide sequence: TGCGCCAGCAGCCCCCTGATCGGGGCGACCTACGAGCAGTACTTC.